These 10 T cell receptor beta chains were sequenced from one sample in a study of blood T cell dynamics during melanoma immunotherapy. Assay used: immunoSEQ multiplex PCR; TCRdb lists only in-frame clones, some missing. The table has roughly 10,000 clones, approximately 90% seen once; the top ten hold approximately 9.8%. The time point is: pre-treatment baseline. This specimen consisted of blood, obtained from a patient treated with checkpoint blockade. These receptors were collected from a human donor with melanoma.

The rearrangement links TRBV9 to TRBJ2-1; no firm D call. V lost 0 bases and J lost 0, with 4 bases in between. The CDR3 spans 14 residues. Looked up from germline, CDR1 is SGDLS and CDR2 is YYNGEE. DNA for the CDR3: TGTGCCAGCAGCGTAGCGGGCTCCTACAATGAGCAGTTCTTC. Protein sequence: CASSVAGSYNEQFF.

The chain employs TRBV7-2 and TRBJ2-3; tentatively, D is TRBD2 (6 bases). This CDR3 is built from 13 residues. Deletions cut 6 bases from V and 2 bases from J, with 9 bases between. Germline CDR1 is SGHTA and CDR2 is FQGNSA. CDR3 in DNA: TGTGCCAGCAGGCGGGATCCCACAGATACGCAGTATTTT. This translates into CASRRDPTDTQYF.

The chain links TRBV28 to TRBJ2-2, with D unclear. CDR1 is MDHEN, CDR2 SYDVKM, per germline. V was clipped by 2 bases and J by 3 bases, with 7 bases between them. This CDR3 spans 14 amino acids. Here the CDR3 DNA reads TGTGCCAGCAGTTTAGAAAGGTACACCGGGGAGCTGTTTTTT. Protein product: CASSLERYTGELFF.

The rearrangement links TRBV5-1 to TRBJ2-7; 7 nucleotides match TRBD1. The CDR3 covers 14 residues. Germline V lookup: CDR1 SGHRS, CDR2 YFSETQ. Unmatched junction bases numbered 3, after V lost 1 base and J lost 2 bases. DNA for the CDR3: TGCGCCAGCAGCTTGTCAGGGGGACCCTACGAGCAGTACTTC. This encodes CASSLSGGPYEQYF.

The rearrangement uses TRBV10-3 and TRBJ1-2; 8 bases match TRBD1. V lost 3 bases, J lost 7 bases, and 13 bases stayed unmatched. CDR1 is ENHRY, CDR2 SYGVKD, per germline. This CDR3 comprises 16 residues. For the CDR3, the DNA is TGTGCCATCAGTGATCAGGGGGCAGAAGGGAACGGTGGCTACACCTTC. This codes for CAISDQGAEGNGGYTF.

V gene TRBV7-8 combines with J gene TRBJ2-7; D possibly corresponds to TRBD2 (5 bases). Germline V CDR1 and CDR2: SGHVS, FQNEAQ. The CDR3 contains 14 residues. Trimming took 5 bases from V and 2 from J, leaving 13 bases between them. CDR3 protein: CASSALALAYEQYF. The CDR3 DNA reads TGTGCCAGCAGCGCCTTAGCGTTAGCCTACGAGCAGTACTTC.

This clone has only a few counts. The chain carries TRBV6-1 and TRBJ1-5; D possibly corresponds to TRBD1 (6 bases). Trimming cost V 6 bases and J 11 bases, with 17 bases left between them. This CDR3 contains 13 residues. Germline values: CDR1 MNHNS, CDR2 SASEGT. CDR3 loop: CASSAFRDRTQHF. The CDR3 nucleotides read TGTGCCAGCAGCGCGTTCCGTGACAGGACCCAGCATTTT.

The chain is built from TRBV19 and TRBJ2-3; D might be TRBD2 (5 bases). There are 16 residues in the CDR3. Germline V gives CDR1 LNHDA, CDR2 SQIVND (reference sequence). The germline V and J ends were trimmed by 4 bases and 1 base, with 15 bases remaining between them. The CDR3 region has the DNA TGTGCCAGTAGTACCGACCGGGGTTGGGGCACAGATACGCAGTATTTT. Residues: CASSTDRGWGTDTQYF.

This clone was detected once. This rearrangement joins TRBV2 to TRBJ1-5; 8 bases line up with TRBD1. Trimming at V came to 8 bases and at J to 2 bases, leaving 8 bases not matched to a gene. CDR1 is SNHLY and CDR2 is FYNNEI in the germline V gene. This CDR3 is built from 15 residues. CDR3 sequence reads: CASGPGQGGNQPQHF. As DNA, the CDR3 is TGTGCCAGCGGCCCAGGACAGGGTGGCAATCAGCCCCAGCATTTT.

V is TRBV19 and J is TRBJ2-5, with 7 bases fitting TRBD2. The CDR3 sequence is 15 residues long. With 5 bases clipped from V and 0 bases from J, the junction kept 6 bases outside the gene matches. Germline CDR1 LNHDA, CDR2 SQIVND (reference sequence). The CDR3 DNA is TGTGCCAGTAGTGGGGGGGGGAGTAACCAAGAGACCCAGTACTTC. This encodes CASSGGGSNQETQYF.